This T cell receptor (beta chain) was found in a study of cytomegalovirus exposure and HLA in healthy donors (dated by TCRdb to 2016 to 2017). Background on the whole study: According to a later analysis, the roughly 130 validation repertoires were produced on the same platform as the roughly 600 repertoires of the first cohort. To predict cytomegalovirus infection status, the study brought together high-throughput TCR immunosequencing, statistical association of individual TCRs with disease status, and machine learning. In addition to the first cohort of 500 to 850 subjects, a separate validation cohort of under 150 different subjects was used. The study aimed to test whether cataloging public T cell receptors could reveal signatures of past pathogen exposure. The paper as a whole reports these results and caveats: Subsequent analysis determined that TCRs grouped into clusters in the first cohort also showed a tendency toward co-occurrence across the 90 to 150 validation repertoires, and 85% to 95% of cluster scores exceeded 0. Cytomegalovirus status was reported to be diagnosed by the classifier with high specificity and sensitivity in both the original and validation cohorts. According to the authors, the approach could potentially be generalized to other disease states and immunological phenotypes. Three of the identified cytomegalovirus-associated TCR beta chains were confirmed in vitro to be specific for cytomegalovirus antigens. Most TCR sequences were observed very rarely across donors, whereas some public TCRs were present in many individuals. A total of 164 TCR beta chains were listed by the study as associated with cytomegalovirus. A later analysis lacked HLA typing for the validation cohort, so it scored co-occurrence in that cohort across all 120 repertoires.

To note about this clone: It has no known antigen specificity. No base qualities exist here, and no much larger clone lies one base off it.

Library prep was done by the immunoSEQ multiplex PCR assay. The paper's processing steps were these. A statistical classification framework was built for diagnosing cytomegalovirus status from the catalog of TCR beta chain sequences. Drawn from immuneACCESS, this table holds only the in-frame rearrangements with V and J called that TCRdb kept. Clones are partly lost; checked studies trace under half to an unresolved V gene and leave the rest unexplained. That table furnishes V, J and clone size, whereas the DNA furnished D and trimming. The sample has roughly 250,000 clones on record, around nine tenths of them singletons. 2.5% to 3% of the sample is held by the ten biggest clonotypes. The donors were included in the validation cohort of roughly 120 subjects, a group kept apart from the 666-subject first cohort. Looking up the germline V gene yields CDR1 MDHEN and CDR2 SYDVKM. The CDR3 goes from the cysteine to the phenylalanine over 12 residues. Kept here is only the CDR3 DNA, which spans 36 bases and is read in frame from base 1. A distance of 9 bases separates the germline ends of V and J, which lose 5 bases and 4 bases respectively.

The source of this sequence is a man in his late teens or twenties in good health and CMV-seronegative. The sequence links TRBV28 to TRBJ2-7; perhaps TRBD1 is the D gene, with 6 bases matching. Sequencing was performed on PBMCs. The bases read TGTGCCAGCAGTCAAGGACAGTACGAGCAGTACTTC. Translated, this is CASSQGQYEQYF.